This T cell receptor (beta chain) was observed in a study of control samples from healthy donors and cancer patients. The protocol was immunoSEQ multiplex PCR, while the TCRdb copy is restricted to in-frame clones and leaves out a portion. The data hold about 160,000 clones, with around 94% observed a single time. This clone is a singleton in its sample. V dropped 3 bases and J dropped 4 bases, with 10 bases sitting between them. CDR3 length equals 13 residues. Germline values: CDR1 SGHRS, CDR2 YFSETQ. The chain links TRBV5-1 to TRBJ1-2; D unresolved. This sequence originates from a man aged 55-75 years with colorectal cancer. The sample consisted of PBMCs. The CDR3, as DNA: TGCGCCAGCAGCTCCCCGCAGATCTATGGCTACACCTTC. Protein sequence: CASSSPQIYGYTF.